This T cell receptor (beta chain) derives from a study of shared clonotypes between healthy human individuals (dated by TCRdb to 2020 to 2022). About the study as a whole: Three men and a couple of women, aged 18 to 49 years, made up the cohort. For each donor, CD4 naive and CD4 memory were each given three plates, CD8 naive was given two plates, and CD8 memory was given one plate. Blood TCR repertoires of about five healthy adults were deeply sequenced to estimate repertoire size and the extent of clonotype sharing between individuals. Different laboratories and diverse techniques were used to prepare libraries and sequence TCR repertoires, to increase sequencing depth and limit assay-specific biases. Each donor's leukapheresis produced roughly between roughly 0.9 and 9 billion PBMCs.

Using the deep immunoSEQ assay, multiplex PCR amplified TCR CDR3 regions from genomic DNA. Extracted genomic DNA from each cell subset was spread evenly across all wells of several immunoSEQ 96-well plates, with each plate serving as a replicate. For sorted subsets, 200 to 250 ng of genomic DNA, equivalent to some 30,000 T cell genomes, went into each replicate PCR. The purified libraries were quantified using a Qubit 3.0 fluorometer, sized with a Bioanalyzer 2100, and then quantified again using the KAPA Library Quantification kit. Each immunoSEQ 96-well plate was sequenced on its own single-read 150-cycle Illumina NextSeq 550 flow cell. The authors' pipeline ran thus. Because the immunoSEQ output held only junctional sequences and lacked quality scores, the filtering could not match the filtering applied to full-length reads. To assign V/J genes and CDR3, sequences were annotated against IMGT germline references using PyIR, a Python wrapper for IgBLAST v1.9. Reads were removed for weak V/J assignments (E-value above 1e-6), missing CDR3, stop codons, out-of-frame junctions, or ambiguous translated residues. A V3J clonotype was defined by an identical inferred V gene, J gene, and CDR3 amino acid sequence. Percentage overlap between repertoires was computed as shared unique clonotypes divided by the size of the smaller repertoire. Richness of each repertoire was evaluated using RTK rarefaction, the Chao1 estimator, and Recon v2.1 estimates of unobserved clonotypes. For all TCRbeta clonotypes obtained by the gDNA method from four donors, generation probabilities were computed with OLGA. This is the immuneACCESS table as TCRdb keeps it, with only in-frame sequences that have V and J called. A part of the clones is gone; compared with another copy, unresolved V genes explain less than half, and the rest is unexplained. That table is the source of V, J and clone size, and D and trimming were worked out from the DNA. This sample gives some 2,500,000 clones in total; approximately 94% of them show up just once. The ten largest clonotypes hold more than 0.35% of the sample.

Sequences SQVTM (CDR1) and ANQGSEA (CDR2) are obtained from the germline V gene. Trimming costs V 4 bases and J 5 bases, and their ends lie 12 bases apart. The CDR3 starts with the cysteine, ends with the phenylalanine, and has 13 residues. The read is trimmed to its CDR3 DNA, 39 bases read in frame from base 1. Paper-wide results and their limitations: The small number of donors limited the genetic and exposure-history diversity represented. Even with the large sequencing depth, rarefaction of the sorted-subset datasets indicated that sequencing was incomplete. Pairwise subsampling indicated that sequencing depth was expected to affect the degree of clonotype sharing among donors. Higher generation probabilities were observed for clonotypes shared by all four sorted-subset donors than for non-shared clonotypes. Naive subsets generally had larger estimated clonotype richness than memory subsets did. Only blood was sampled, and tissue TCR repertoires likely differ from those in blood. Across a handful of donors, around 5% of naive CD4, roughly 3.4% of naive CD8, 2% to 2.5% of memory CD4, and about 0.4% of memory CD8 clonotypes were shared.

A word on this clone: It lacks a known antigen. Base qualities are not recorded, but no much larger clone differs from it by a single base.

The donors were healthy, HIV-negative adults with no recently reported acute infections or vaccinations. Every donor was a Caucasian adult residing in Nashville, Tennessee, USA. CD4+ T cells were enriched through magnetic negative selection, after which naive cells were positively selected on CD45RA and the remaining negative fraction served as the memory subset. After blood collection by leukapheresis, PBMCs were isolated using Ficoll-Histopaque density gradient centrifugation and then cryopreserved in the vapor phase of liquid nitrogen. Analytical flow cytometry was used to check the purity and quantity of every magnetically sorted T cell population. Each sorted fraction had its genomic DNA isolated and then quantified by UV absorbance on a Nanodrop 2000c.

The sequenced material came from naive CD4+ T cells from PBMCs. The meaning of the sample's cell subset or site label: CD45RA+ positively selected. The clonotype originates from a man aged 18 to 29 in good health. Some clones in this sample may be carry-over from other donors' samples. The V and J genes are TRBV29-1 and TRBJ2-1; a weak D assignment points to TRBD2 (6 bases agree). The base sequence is TGCAGCGTTGTTGTGGGAGGCAACAATGAGCAGTTCTTC. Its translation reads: CSVVVGGNNEQFF.